Each of the 18 T cell receptor beta chains below was sequenced from the same sample in a study of early stage breast cancer tumors. TCRdb's table, derived via immunoSEQ multiplex PCR, lists solely in-frame clones and lacks some. The table shows tens of thousands of clones, with under 95% occurring only once. The sequencing sample was made of blood. These receptors were taken from a person aged 65 to 85 with breast cancer.

V gene TRBV10-3 combines with J gene TRBJ1-2; 10 bases are a match to TRBD1. The CDR3 consists of 16 residues. J lost 4 bases, V lost 5 bases, and 10 bases had no gene match. Germline V gene data show CDR1 as ENHRY and CDR2 as SYGVKD. For the CDR3, the DNA is TGTGCCATCAGTCCTTGGACAGGGGGTATAGGCTATGGCTACACCTTC. Its translation is CAISPWTGGIGYGYTF.

CDR3: CASSKTSGRDETQYF. CDR3 DNA sequence: TGTGCCAGTAGTAAGACTAGCGGGAGGGATGAGACCCAGTACTTC. The chain couples TRBV19 to TRBJ2-5, with 14 bases identical to TRBD2. CDR1 is LNHDA and CDR2 is SQIVND in the germline V gene (reference sequence). V was pared by 4 bases and J by 5 bases, with 3 bases of the junction left unmatched. The CDR3 runs 15 residues.

This sequence joins TRBV27 and TRBJ2-7; TRBD1 matches at 11 bases. V shed 2 bases, J shed 7 bases, and the junction held 7 bases outside the gene matches. The germline V gene encodes CDR1 MNHEY and CDR2 SMNVEV (reference sequence). This CDR3 comprises 15 residues. Here the CDR3 reads CASSLPGQGAREQYF. The CDR3 DNA reads TGTGCCAGCAGTTTACCCGGACAGGGGGCAAGGGAGCAGTACTTC.

The chain joins TRBV19 to TRBJ2-3; TRBD1 might be the D (5 bases). V shed 5 bases and J shed 5 bases, with 17 bases lying between them. Germline V gene lookup returns CDR1 LNHDA and CDR2 SQIVND (reference sequence). This CDR3 spans 15 amino acids. The CDR3 DNA sequence: TGTGCCAGTAGTTTTGCCCGGGTGCAGGGAGATACGCAGTATTTT. Protein: CASSFARVQGDTQYF.

The chain carries TRBV5-1 and TRBJ1-4; TRBD1 might be the D (5 bases). With 0 bases removed from V and 0 bases from J, the gap between germline ends came to 12 bases. Germline CDR1 reads SGHRS; CDR2 reads YFSETQ. The CDR3 consists of 17 residues. CDR3 sequence: CASSLAYRLTTNEKLFF. The DNA for the CDR3 is TGCGCCAGCAGCTTGGCTTACAGGTTAACAACTAATGAAAAACTGTTTTTT.

The chain has TRBV2 and TRBJ2-5; 11 bases fit TRBD2. The trim removed 5 bases at V and 4 bases at J, leaving 9 bases unmatched. CDR1 is SNHLY and CDR2 is FYNNEI in the germline V gene. The CDR3 loop spans 16 amino acids. The CDR3 spells CASSSWTSGYGETQYF. The CDR3 DNA reads as TGTGCCAGCAGTTCCTGGACTAGCGGGTATGGAGAGACCCAGTACTTC.

The chain joins TRBV10-3 to TRBJ2-1; 9 positions agree with TRBD2. Germline values: CDR1 ENHRY, CDR2 SYGVKD. After removal of 6 bases from V and 0 bases from J, the junction contained 3 bases not matched to a gene. The length of the CDR3 is 15 residues. CDR3 sequence (DNA): TGTGCCATCAGGGATAGCGGGGGCTCCTACAATGAGCAGTTCTTC. Its protein product is CAIRDSGGSYNEQFF.

The chain recombines TRBV7-2 with TRBJ1-1, with TRBD1 as a possible D gene (5 bases). CDR1 and CDR2 from the germline V gene are SGHTA and FQGNSA. V was cut by 3 bases and J by 1 base, with 6 bases left in between. The length of the CDR3 is 13 residues. The CDR3 bases are TGTGCCAGCAGCTTTCAGGGGAACACTGAAGCTTTCTTT. Encoded protein: CASSFQGNTEAFF.

This clone appeared a few times. The chain links TRBV11-2 to TRBJ2-3; D ambiguous. The CDR3 has 14 amino acids. Germline CDR1 SGHAT, CDR2 FQNNGV. Deletions cut 2 bases from V and 5 bases from J, with 11 bases between. The CDR3 nucleotides read TGTGCCAGCAGCTTAACTATCTTGGTAGATACGCAGTATTTT. This codes for CASSLTILVDTQYF.

V gene TRBV5-1 combines with J gene TRBJ2-1; D may be TRBD2 (5 bases). V was cut by 6 bases and J by 7 bases, with 17 bases left in between. CDR1 is SGHRS and CDR2 is YFSETQ in the germline V gene. CDR3 length equals 14 residues. This chain's CDR3 is CASNFYGVTNEQFF. CDR3 DNA: TGCGCCAGCAACTTTTACGGGGTGACGAATGAGCAGTTCTTC.

The rearrangement uses TRBV6-5 and TRBJ2-2; 7 bases map to TRBD2. Germline CDR1 is MNHEY and CDR2 is SVGAGI. After removal of 4 bases from V and 0 bases from J, the junction contained 2 bases not matched to a gene. CDR3 length: 15 amino acids. The CDR3 DNA sequence: TGTGCCAGCAGTTGGGGGGGTCCGAACACCGGGGAGCTGTTTTTT. This gives the protein CASSWGGPNTGELFF.

The chain has TRBV9 and TRBJ2-2, with 7 bases that match TRBD2. Germline V CDR1 and CDR2: SGDLS, YYNGEE. The CDR3 is 15 amino acids. Germline trimming cut 0 bases from V and 5 bases from J; bases unmatched to any gene: 4. The CDR3 loop is CASSVGGSTTGELFF. The CDR3 region has the DNA TGTGCCAGCAGCGTAGGCGGGAGCACTACCGGGGAGCTGTTTTTT.

The chain carries TRBV28 and TRBJ2-2; 9 bases are shared with TRBD2. The V and J ends lost 8 bases and 4 bases, in that order; junction bases with no gene match: 8. In germline, CDR1 is MDHEN, CDR2 SYDVKM. The CDR3 spans 15 residues. CDR3 region: CASRRLAGLTGELFF. In nucleotides, the CDR3 is TGTGCCAGCCGGCGTCTAGCGGGACTCACCGGGGAGCTGTTTTTT.

The chain joins TRBV7-9 to TRBJ2-7; TRBD2 matches at 15 bases. The CDR3 length is 15 residues. J lost 5 bases, V lost 6 bases, and 5 bases had no gene match. Germline V gene data show CDR1 as SEHNR and CDR2 as FQNEAQ (reference sequence). DNA for the CDR3: TGTGCCAGCAGGGGACTAGCGGGGGGCAGAAACGAGCAGTACTTC. Protein: CASRGLAGGRNEQYF.

The chain carries TRBV18 and TRBJ1-2, with D tentatively TRBD1 (5 bases). The CDR3 totals 16 residues. Germline V gene lookup returns CDR1 KGHSH and CDR2 LQKENI. The V end lost 0 bases, the J end lost 1 base, and 12 bases lay between the germline ends. CDR3 protein: CASSPPQGQVNYGYTF. The CDR3 coding sequence is TGTGCCAGCTCACCACCTCAGGGTCAGGTTAACTATGGCTACACCTTC.

J is TRBJ1-1 and V is TRBV4-1; D gene unclear. Per germline, CDR1 MGHRA and CDR2 YSYEKL. CDR3 length: 17 residues. V dropped 2 bases and J dropped 6 bases, with 22 bases sitting between them. The CDR3 is CASSQLDLGFARPEAFF. In nucleotides, the CDR3 is TGCGCCAGCAGCCAACTAGACCTAGGTTTCGCCCGCCCTGAAGCTTTCTTT.

V usage is TRBV6-6 and J usage is TRBJ2-2, with a tentative D call TRBD2 (6 bases). The length of the CDR3 is 14 residues. Trimming cost V 7 bases and J 2 bases, with 11 bases left between them. Germline V gene sequence: CDR1 MNHNY, CDR2 SVGAGI (reference sequence). The CDR3 region has the DNA TGTGCCAGCACCTCCGGGACTAACACCGGGGAGCTGTTTTTT. Translation gives CASTSGTNTGELFF.

The chain employs TRBV9 and TRBJ2-5; D is unclear. The CDR3 contains 12 residues. Trimming left V 0 bases short and J 5 bases short, with 5 bases between. Germline CDR1 is SGDLS and CDR2 is YYNGEE. CDR3 nucleotide sequence: TGTGCCAGCAGCGTAGGGCAGGAGACCCAGTACTTC. Translated: CASSVGQETQYF.